This TCR beta chain was retrieved from a study of response to subunit inactivated influenza vaccine. This clonotype has ten or more counts. Its target is unknown. Each CDR3 protein gets one entry after TCRdb re-called the RT-PCR reads with MiXCR. The data contain about 240,000 distinct CDR3 sequences, approximately 12% of them singletons. The CDR3 spans 15 residues. The V end lost 3 bases, the J end lost 0 bases, and 10 bases lay between the germline ends. Germline values: CDR1 SGHVS, CDR2 FQNEAQ. Notes on the study in general: After each seasonal influenza vaccination, few new T cells are recruited, the authors suggested.

This sequence originates from a man aged 45-60 years who received an inactivated influenza vaccine. The specimen comprised non-naive T cells sorted from PBMCs, sampled around 15 days before vaccination. V is TRBV7-8 and J is TRBJ2-3, with D uncertain. The CDR3 DNA follows: TGTGCCAGCAGCTTCCTGGGCGTCAGCACAGATACGCAGTATTTT. This codes for CASSFLGVSTDTQYF. The complete variable domain, with remaining parts taken from reference TRBV7-8 and TRBJ2-3, reads GAGVSQSPRYKVAKRGQDVALRCDPISGHVSLFWYQQALGQGPEFLTYFQNEAQLDKSGLPSDRFFAERPEGSVSTLKIQRTQQEDSAVYLCASSFLGVSTDTQYFGPGTRLTVL.